The 21 T cell receptor beta chains presented below share a single source sample, sequenced in a study of cytomegalovirus exposure and HLA in healthy donors. Profiled with immunoSEQ multiplex PCR; TCRdb holds only in-frame clones, not every one. Counted here are roughly 68,000 clones, approximately 96% occurring once; the ten biggest clones make up approximately 2.5%. The sample consisted of PBMCs. Receptors originate from a man between 18 and 35 years old in good health and CMV-seronegative.

This clone appeared a few times. The chain links TRBV19 to TRBJ2-5; TRBD1 matches at 7 bases. J lost 6 bases, V lost 7 bases, and 14 bases had no gene match. This CDR3 spans 15 amino acids. Germline loops: CDR1 LNHDA, CDR2 SQIVND (reference sequence). As DNA, the CDR3 is TGTGCCAGTACCTACCCGGACAGGTCAGGAAAGACCCAGTACTTC. Encoded protein: CASTYPDRSGKTQYF.

V is TRBV2 and J is TRBJ1-3; the D is unclear. This CDR3 is built from 15 residues. V was cut by 1 base and J by 2 bases, with 9 bases left in between. Germline-derived CDR1 and CDR2 are SNHLY and FYNNEI. Here the CDR3 reads CASSEEWAPGNTIYF. CDR3 sequence (DNA): TGTGCCAGCAGTGAAGAGTGGGCCCCTGGAAACACCATATATTTT.

This chain joins TRBV28 and TRBJ2-1, with 12 positions matching TRBD1. The V gene end was trimmed by 5 bases and the J gene end by 5 bases; junction bases not matched to a gene: 16. Per the germline V gene, CDR1 is MDHEN and CDR2 is SYDVKM. This CDR3 contains 19 residues. CDR3 sequence reads: CASSTTRDRGPYLDNEQFF. Written as DNA, the CDR3 is TGTGCCAGCAGTACAACCCGGGACAGGGGGCCCTACTTGGACAATGAGCAGTTCTTC.

The chain employs TRBV6-6 and TRBJ2-3, with D maybe TRBD2 (5 bases). V lost 1 base and J lost 8, with 19 bases in between. Germline V lookup: CDR1 MNHNY, CDR2 SVGAGI (reference sequence). The CDR3 covers 16 residues. CDR3 DNA sequence: TGTGCCAGCAGTTACTTGAGCCCGGGGAAGGAAGTTACGCAGTATTTT. Translation gives CASSYLSPGKEVTQYF.

CDR3 loop: CASSLYSGSLDSPLHF. The CDR3 DNA reads TGTGCCAGCAGTTTATATTCCGGGTCGTTGGATTCACCCCTCCACTTT. This chain joins TRBV28 and TRBJ1-6, with D unclear. Germline V gives CDR1 MDHEN, CDR2 SYDVKM. This CDR3 has 16 residues. Between the trimmed V and J ends, which lost 1 base and 8 bases, there was a span of 15 bases.

V gene TRBV2 combines with J gene TRBJ1-3; no firm D call. V was cut by 6 bases and J by 0 bases, with 9 bases left in between. The CDR3 loop spans 14 amino acids. From germline, CDR1 is SNHLY and CDR2 FYNNEI. The CDR3 reads CASSAGSSGNTIYF. The CDR3, as DNA: TGTGCCAGCAGCGCCGGTTCCTCTGGAAACACCATATATTTT.

The chain is built from TRBV5-6 and TRBJ2-2; 13 bases align to TRBD2. CDR1 and CDR2 from the germline V gene are SGHDT and YYEEEE. V was pared by 2 bases and J by 2 bases, with 6 bases of the junction left unmatched. CDR3 length: 18 residues. The CDR3 loop reads CASSFPGLAGRNTGELFF. The DNA for the CDR3 is TGTGCCAGCAGCTTTCCGGGACTAGCGGGGAGAAACACCGGGGAGCTGTTTTTT.

The CDR3 coding sequence is TGCGCCAGCAGGGCACCAACGACAGGTATCGGAAACACCATATATTTT. Translating gives CASRAPTTGIGNTIYF. The V call is TRBV10-2, the J call TRBJ1-3, with D possibly matching TRBD1 (6 bases). CDR3 size: 16 residues. The V gene lost 6 bases and the J gene lost 4 bases, with 19 bases spanning the gap. Per the germline V gene, CDR1 is WSHSY and CDR2 is SAAADI.

The chain employs TRBV20-1 and TRBJ2-3; unclear D gene. V was clipped by 4 bases and J by 5 bases, with 7 bases between them. The germline V gene has CDR1 DFQATT and CDR2 SNEGSKA (reference sequence). The CDR3 contains 11 residues. In DNA form, the CDR3 reads TGCAGTGCTATCACAAGAGATACGCAGTATTTT. It yields the protein CSAITRDTQYF.

This chain uses TRBV5-6 with TRBJ2-7; TRBD2 matches 8 bases. There are 14 residues in the CDR3. Germline-derived CDR1 and CDR2 are SGHDT and YYEEEE. V shed 0 bases, J shed 6 bases, and the junction held 5 bases outside the gene matches. The CDR3 protein is CASSLGGRRGEQYF. CDR3 DNA sequence: TGTGCCAGCAGCTTGGGCGGGAGGAGGGGCGAGCAGTACTTC.

The gene calls are TRBV6-6 and TRBJ2-5; TRBD1 matches 7 bases. This CDR3 region has 16 residues. After removal of 0 bases from V and 0 bases from J, the junction contained 4 bases not matched to a gene. Looked up from germline, CDR1 is MNHNY and CDR2 is SVGAGI (reference sequence). The CDR3 loop reads CASSYSRDRDQETQYF. As DNA, the CDR3 is TGTGCCAGCAGTTACTCGAGAGACAGGGACCAAGAGACCCAGTACTTC.

This clone was seen only once. The chain employs TRBV7-2 and TRBJ2-7; 7 bases align to TRBD1. CDR1 is SGHTA and CDR2 is FQGNSA in the germline V gene. The CDR3 length is 15 residues. Trimming at V came to 5 bases and at J to 0 bases, leaving 7 bases not matched to a gene. CDR3 nucleotides: TGTGCCAGCAGCGTCCGGGACAGACCCTCCTACGAGCAGTACTTC. Its protein is CASSVRDRPSYEQYF.

The chain uses TRBV19 and TRBJ1-1; TRBD1 aligns across 8 bases. The junction had 5 bases not matched to a gene; V was cut back by 3 bases and J by 5 bases. The CDR3 is made up of 14 amino acids. Germline values: CDR1 LNHDA, CDR2 SQIVND (reference sequence). CDR3 residues: CASSIGQGQTEAFF. CDR3 DNA sequence: TGTGCCAGTAGTATTGGACAGGGTCAAACTGAAGCTTTCTTT. Full variable domain (outside the CDR3, taken from reference TRBV19 and TRBJ1-1): DGGITQSPKYLFRKEGQNVTLSCEQNLNHDAMYWYRQDPGQGLRLIYYSQIVNDFQKGDIAEGYSVSREKKESFPLTVTSAQKNPTAFYLCASSIGQGQTEAFFGQGTRLTVV.

In its sample, this clone was seen once. The V call is TRBV5-4, the J call TRBJ2-1; TRBD2 matches 7 bases. V was pared by 5 bases and J by 7 bases, with 9 bases of the junction left unmatched. This CDR3 is 14 amino acids long. Germline V gene sequence: CDR1 SGHNT, CDR2 YYREEE (reference sequence). The CDR3 protein is CASRPTASGNEQFF. The CDR3 DNA reads as TGTGCCAGCAGGCCTACGGCTAGCGGTAATGAGCAGTTCTTC.

The chain links TRBV27 to TRBJ2-7, with a tentative D call TRBD1 (6 bases). CDR3 length equals 14 residues. V lost 2 bases, J lost 2 bases, and 10 bases lay in between. The germline V gene encodes CDR1 MNHEY and CDR2 SMNVEV (reference sequence). The CDR3 reads CASSLGDRTYEQYF. Here the CDR3 DNA reads TGTGCCAGCAGTTTAGGTGACAGGACCTACGAGCAGTACTTC.

The chain has TRBV18 and TRBJ1-3; no firm D call. V shed 3 bases and J shed 1 base, with 7 bases lying between them. CDR1 and CDR2 (germline): KGHSH, LQKENI. This CDR3 is built from 14 residues. The CDR3 bases are TGTGCCAGCTCACCTCGGGAATCTGGAAACACCATATATTTT. Translating it yields CASSPRESGNTIYF.

V and J are TRBV7-6 and TRBJ2-5, with TRBD2 matching 7 bases. Losses at the gene ends were 0 bases for V and 3 bases for J; bases not matched to a gene: 7. This CDR3 has 16 residues. Germline assignment: CDR1 SGHVS and CDR2 FNYEAQ. The CDR3 bases are TGTGCCAGCAGCTTAGCCCCGAGGGGAGGGGAAGAGACCCAGTACTTC. Translating it yields CASSLAPRGGEETQYF.

V gene TRBV11-3 combines with J gene TRBJ2-1, with 8 bases fitting TRBD2. Germline CDR1 reads SGHNT; CDR2 reads YENEEA. V was clipped by 2 bases and J by 5 bases; unmatched bases: 2. The CDR3 totals 14 residues. This CDR3 is CASSLLAGDNEQFF. The CDR3 DNA is TGTGCCAGCAGCTTACTAGCGGGCGACAATGAGCAGTTCTTC.

This rearrangement joins TRBV27 to TRBJ1-1, with 9 bases identical to TRBD1. The CDR3 covers 14 residues. Trimming cost V 6 bases and J 4 bases; bases outside gene matches: 6. Germline V gene sequence: CDR1 MNHEY, CDR2 SMNVEV (reference sequence). The CDR3: CASSKGQGVTEAFF. The CDR3 coding sequence is TGTGCCAGCAGCAAGGGACAGGGTGTCACTGAAGCTTTCTTT.

The CDR3 DNA follows: TGTGCCAGCAGCCGGACAGGGGACACTGAAGCTTTCTTT. This gives the protein CASSRTGDTEAFF. The chain has TRBV7-9 and TRBJ1-1; 9 bases line up with TRBD1. CDR1 and CDR2 (germline): SEHNR, FQNEAQ (reference sequence). The trim removed 5 bases at V and 3 bases at J, leaving 1 base unmatched. CDR3 length equals 13 residues.

This sequence joins TRBV6-6 and TRBJ1-1, with D possibly TRBD1 on 6 matching bases. The V gene's germline CDR1 is MNHNY and CDR2 SVGAGI (reference sequence). This CDR3 is 15 amino acids long. Trimming left V 5 bases short and J 0 bases short, with 13 bases between. CDR3 sequence (DNA): TGTGCCAGCAGTCAGGACGGACAGCTGAACACTGAAGCTTTCTTT. Its protein product is CASSQDGQLNTEAFF.